This TCR beta chain is from a study of shared clonotypes between healthy human individuals. The data were produced by immunoSEQ multiplex PCR, yet TCRdb's version contains in-frame clones alone and is incomplete. The sample has about a million clones, around four fifths seen once. Trimming stripped 2 bases from V and 10 bases from J, with 12 bases between. Germline lookup yields CDR1 WNHNN and CDR2 SYGVQD (reference sequence). The CDR3 loop spans 13 amino acids. Sequencing was carried out using memory CD4+ T cells sorted from blood. The subset: CD45RA-negative fraction. This sequence was found in a man between 18 and 29 years old in good health. The gene calls are TRBV10-1 and TRBJ1-5, with D tentatively TRBD1 (6 bases). DNA for the CDR3: TGCGCCAGCAGTGAGACAGGGCTGAGTCCCCAGCATTTT. This sequence encodes CASSETGLSPQHF.